Listed below are T cell receptor beta chains from one sample, sequenced in a study of blood T cells in healthy people across ages. From the 5' RACE reads, TCRdb called clonotypes with MiXCR, one entry per CDR3 protein. The sample has 800,000 or so distinct CDR3 sequences, approximately 67% seen once. Sample: blood. Every receptor here comes from a man in his thirties or forties in good health. The CDR3 runs from the conserved cysteine through the conserved F or W. The D gene is left open where the match is weak. Clone size is shown for a subset of rows, as once, few, many or a class of expanded clone.

TRBD2	few	TRBV10-3	12	TRBJ2-5	TGTGCCAGCGGGGGGACCCAAGAGACCCAGTACTTC	CASGGTQETQYF
TRBD1	once	TRBV30	12	TRBJ1-2	TGTGCCTGTCACAGGGGATCCTATGGCTACACCTTC	CACHRGSYGYTF
TRBD2	.	TRBV6-2/TRBV6-3	15	TRBJ2-3	TGTGCCAGCAGCTTGACTAGCACACCGACAGATACGCAGTATTTT	CASSLTSTPTDTQYF
TRBD2	once	TRBV13	16	TRBJ2-1	TGTGCCAGCACCCAGACTAGCGGGGGGCCCTACAATGAGCAGTTCTTC	CASTQTSGGPYNEQFF
.	.	TRBV4-1	14	TRBJ2-7	TGCGCCAGCAGCCAAGGGTTCGGCTCCTACGAGCAGTACTTC	CASSQGFGSYEQYF
TRBD2	.	TRBV4-3	17	TRBJ2-7	TGCGCCAGCAGCCTGTTAGCTAGCGGGGGGCACTCCTACGAGCAGTACTTC	CASSLLASGGHSYEQYF
TRBD1	.	TRBV27	18	TRBJ1-1	TGTGCCAGCAGTTTAGAGGGGGCGGGGGGTAGATGGAACACTGAAGCTTTCTTT	CASSLEGAGGRWNTEAFF
TRBD1	.	TRBV5-6	15	TRBJ1-2	TGTGCCAGCAGCGATACAGGGGGCCACTCCTATGGCTACACCTTC	CASSDTGGHSYGYTF
TRBD1	.	TRBV15	17	TRBJ1-5	TGTGCCACCAGCAGAGACTCGACAGGGAATGGCAATCAGCCCCAGCATTTT	CATSRDSTGNGNQPQHF
.	few	TRBV5-5	14	TRBJ1-4	TGTGCCAGCAGCTCAGTAACAACTAATGAAAAACTGTTTTTT	CASSSVTTNEKLFF
.	.	TRBV7-2	17	TRBJ1-6	TGTGCCAGCAGCTTAGGGGGGATACGATCCTATAATTCACCCCTCCACTTT	CASSLGGIRSYNSPLHF
.	.	TRBV6-2/TRBV6-3	15	TRBJ2-7	TGTGCCAGCAGCTATGTCCGGGGGCGGCGTGACGAGCAGTACTTC	CASSYVRGRRDEQYF
.	.	TRBV6-2/TRBV6-3	13	TRBJ2-5	TGTGCCAGCAGTTACGGACTCGGGGAGACCCAGTACTTC	CASSYGLGETQYF
.	many	TRBV7-3	13	TRBJ2-1	TGTGCCAGCAGCCCCCGGGGCATGAATGAGCAGTTCTTC	CASSPRGMNEQFF
.	.	TRBV7-3	16	TRBJ2-5	TGTGCCAGCAGCTTAAACGCGCGGGGTGGTCAAGAGACCCAGTACTTC	CASSLNARGGQETQYF
.	.	TRBV6-4	13	TRBJ2-1	TGTGCCAGCAGTGACGAGGTACACAATGAGCAGTTCTTC	CASSDEVHNEQFF
.	.	TRBV20-1	12	TRBJ1-1	TGCAGTGCTAGAGTCCCAGGGGCTGGGGCTTTCTTT	CSARVPGAGAFF
TRBD1	few	TRBV29-1	14	TRBJ1-5	TGCAGCGTTAGACAGGGTGGAAGCAATCAGCCCCAGCATTTT	CSVRQGGSNQPQHF
TRBD1	.	TRBV12-3/TRBV12-4	12	TRBJ1-2	TGTGCCAGCAATGGGGACAGGGGGGGCTACACCTTC	CASNGDRGGYTF
.	.	TRBV7-2	16	TRBJ2-2	TGTGCCAGCAGCTTAGCGCCGGCAGGGTTGACCTGGGAGCTGTTTTTT	CASSLAPAGLTWELFF
TRBD2	.	TRBV20-1	16	TRBJ2-3	TGCAGTGCTAGCCCTAGCGGGGGTCGACGCACAGATACGCAGTATTTT	CSASPSGGRRTDTQYF
TRBD1	.	TRBV29-1	13	TRBJ1-1	TGCAGCGTTGGGGACAGTTCGGACACTGAAGCTTTCTTT	CSVGDSSDTEAFF
TRBD1	once	TRBV7-9	15	TRBJ1-2	TGTGCCAGCAGCTCAGGACAGGGCCTAAATTATGGCTACACCTTC	CASSSGQGLNYGYTF
TRBD1	.	TRBV20-1	15	TRBJ2-2	TGCAGTGCTACCCCGACCGACAGGGGGACCGGGGAGCTGTTTTTT	CSATPTDRGTGELFF
TRBD1	.	TRBV6-4	15	TRBJ2-2	TGTGCCAGCAGTGAGACAGGGGGAGGCACCGGGGAGCTGTTTTTT	CASSETGGGTGELFF
TRBD2	.	TRBV20-1	12	TRBJ2-3	TGCACCGGGCGGGGGGAGGCAGATACGCAGTATTTT	CTGRGEADTQYF
.	.	TRBV20-1	15	TRBJ1-5	TGCAGTGCGAGACTCGGGTCTCAGCGGTACCAGCCCCAGCATTTT	CSARLGSQRYQPQHF
.	.	TRBV10-3	16	TRBJ2-7	TGTGCCATCAGTGTTTCGCCCAACGGGCCCACCTACGAGCAGTACTTC	CAISVSPNGPTYEQYF
.	.	TRBV4-3	14	TRBJ2-7	TGCGCCAGCAGCCAGGTGGGAGTTTACAATGAGCAGTACTTC	CASSQVGVYNEQYF
.	few	TRBV10-3	15	TRBJ2-1	TGTGCCATCACCGCGCACTCTTTAGGGGGGGATGAGCAGTTCTTC	CAITAHSLGGDEQFF
.	.	TRBV7-2	15	TRBJ1-4	TGTGCCAGCAGCTTAGGGGAACACCTTAATGAAAAACTGTTTTTT	CASSLGEHLNEKLFF
TRBD2	few	TRBV10-2	19	TRBJ2-1	TGCGCCAGTTGGGGGTTTAGCGGGGGACCGCTTGGAGTATTCCATGAGCAGTTCTTC	CASWGFSGGPLGVFHEQFF
TRBD2	.	TRBV4-3	17	TRBJ2-3	TGCGCCAGCAGCCGGGGACTAGCGAGTACTAGCACAGATACGCAGTATTTT	CASSRGLASTSTDTQYF
.	.	TRBV2	14	TRBJ2-5	TGTGCCAGCAGTGTGGTTGGAGCAACGGAGACCCAGTACTTC	CASSVVGATETQYF
.	once	TRBV5-1	13	TRBJ1-1	TGCGTCAGCAGCTTCCGGCTGAACACTGAAGCTTTCTTT	CVSSFRLNTEAFF
.	.	TRBV18	14	TRBJ2-1	TGTGCCAGCTCACCTCGGGACCGCGCCGAGGAGCAGTTCTTC	CASSPRDRAEEQFF
TRBD1	once	TRBV20-1	15	TRBJ2-4	TGCAGTGCTGGTTTTCAGGACAGGGGGCTTCAAGAGCAGTACTTC	CSAGFQDRGLQEQYF
.	.	TRBV9	14	TRBJ2-2	TGTGCCAGCAGCACTATAGCGGAAACCGGGGAGCTGTTTTTT	CASSTIAETGELFF
.	.	TRBV4-2	17	TRBJ2-3	TGTGCCAGCAGCCAAGATTCGCAGGGATGGGGCACAGATACGCAGTATTTT	CASSQDSQGWGTDTQYF
.	few	TRBV29-1	12	TRBJ1-1	TGCAGCGCGGGACCGACGAACACTGAAGCTTTCTTT	CSAGPTNTEAFF
.	few	TRBV20-1	15	TRBJ2-5	TGCAGTGCCCCGGACGGGGGCAGGGACCAAGAGACCCAGTACTTC	CSAPDGGRDQETQYF
TRBD2	.	TRBV6-5	12	TRBJ2-7	TGTGCCATGGGGGAGGGGTCCTACGAGCAGTACTTC	CAMGEGSYEQYF
TRBD1	few	TRBV20-1	15	TRBJ2-7	TGCAGTGCTAGAGCCGGGACAGGGTCCCTTTACGAGCAGTACTTC	CSARAGTGSLYEQYF